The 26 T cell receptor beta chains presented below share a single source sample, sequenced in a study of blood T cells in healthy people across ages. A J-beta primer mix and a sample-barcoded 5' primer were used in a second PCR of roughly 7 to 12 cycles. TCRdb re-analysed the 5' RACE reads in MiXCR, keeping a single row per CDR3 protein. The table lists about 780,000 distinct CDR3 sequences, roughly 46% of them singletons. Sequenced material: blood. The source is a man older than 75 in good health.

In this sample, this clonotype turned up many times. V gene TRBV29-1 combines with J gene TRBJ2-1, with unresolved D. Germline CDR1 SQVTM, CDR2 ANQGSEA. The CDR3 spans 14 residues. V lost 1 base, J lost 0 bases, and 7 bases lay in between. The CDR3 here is CSVEGISSYNEQFF. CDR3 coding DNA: TGCAGCGTTGAAGGTATCAGCTCCTACAATGAGCAGTTCTTC.

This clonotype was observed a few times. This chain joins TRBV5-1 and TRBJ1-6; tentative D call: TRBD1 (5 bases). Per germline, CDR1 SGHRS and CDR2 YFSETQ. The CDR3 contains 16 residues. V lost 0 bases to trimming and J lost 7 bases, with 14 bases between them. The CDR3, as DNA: TGCGCCAGCAGCTTGGATCGCAGGGCGGGGAATTCACCCCTCCACTTT. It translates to CASSLDRRAGNSPLHF.

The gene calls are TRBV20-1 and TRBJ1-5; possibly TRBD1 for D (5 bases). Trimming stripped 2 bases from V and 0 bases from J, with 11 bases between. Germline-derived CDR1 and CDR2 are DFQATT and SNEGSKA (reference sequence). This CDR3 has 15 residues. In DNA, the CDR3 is TGCAGTGCTAGACTCCTAAGGGGTAGCAATCAGCCCCAGCATTTT. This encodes CSARLLRGSNQPQHF.

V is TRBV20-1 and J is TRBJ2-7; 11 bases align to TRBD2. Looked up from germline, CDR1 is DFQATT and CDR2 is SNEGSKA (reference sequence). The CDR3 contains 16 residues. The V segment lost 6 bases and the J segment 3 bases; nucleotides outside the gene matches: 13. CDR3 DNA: TGCAGTGCCGATGAACCGGGACTAGCGGCCCACTACGAGCAGTACTTC. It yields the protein CSADEPGLAAHYEQYF.

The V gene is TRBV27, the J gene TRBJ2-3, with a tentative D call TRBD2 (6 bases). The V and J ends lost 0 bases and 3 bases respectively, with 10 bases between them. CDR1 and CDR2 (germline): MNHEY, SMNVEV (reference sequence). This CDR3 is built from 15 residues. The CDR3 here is CASSLSVAVTDTQYF. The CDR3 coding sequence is TGTGCCAGCAGTTTATCGGTAGCGGTTACAGATACGCAGTATTTT.

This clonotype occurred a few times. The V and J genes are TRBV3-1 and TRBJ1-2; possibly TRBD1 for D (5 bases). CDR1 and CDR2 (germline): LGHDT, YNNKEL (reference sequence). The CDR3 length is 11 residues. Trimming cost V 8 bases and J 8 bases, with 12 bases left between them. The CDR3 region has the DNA TGTGCCAGCTGTTCCTGGGACGGCTACACCTTC. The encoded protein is CASCSWDGYTF. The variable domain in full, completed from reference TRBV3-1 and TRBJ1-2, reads DTAVSQTPKYLVTQMGNDKSIKCEQNLGHDTMYWYKQDSKKFLKIMFSYNNKELIINETVPNRFSPKSPDKAHLNLHINSLELGDSAVYFCASCSWDGYTFGSGTRLTVV.

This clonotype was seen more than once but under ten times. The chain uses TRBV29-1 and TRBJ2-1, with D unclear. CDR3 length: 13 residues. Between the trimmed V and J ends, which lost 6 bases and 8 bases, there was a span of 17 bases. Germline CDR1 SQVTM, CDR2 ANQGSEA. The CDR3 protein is CSVARAGWDEQFF. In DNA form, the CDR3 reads TGCAGCGTCGCAAGGGCTGGGTGGGATGAGCAGTTCTTC.

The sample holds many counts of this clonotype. The CDR3 is CASSDLAGTDTQYF. CDR3 DNA: TGTGCCAGCAGTGATTTAGCGGGCACAGATACGCAGTATTTT. This chain uses TRBV2 with TRBJ2-3, with a weak D call TRBD2 (6 bases). The CDR3 sequence is 14 residues long. The germline V and J ends were trimmed by 3 bases and 1 base, with 8 bases remaining between them. Germline CDR1 and CDR2: SNHLY and FYNNEI.

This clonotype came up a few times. The CDR3 DNA follows: TGCGCCAGCAGCCAAGGAAACTTTGCAACTAATGAAAAACTGTTTTTT. Its translation: CASSQGNFATNEKLFF. The genes are TRBV4-1 and TRBJ1-4; D remains ambiguous. Germline V CDR1 and CDR2: MGHRA, YSYEKL. Trimming pared 1 base from V and 0 bases from J, leaving 9 bases between. The CDR3 is 16 amino acids.

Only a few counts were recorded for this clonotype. As DNA, the CDR3 is TGCAGCGAGAAGGGACTAGCCGAGACAGATACGCAGTATTTT. Protein: CSEKGLAETDTQYF. This chain uses TRBV29-1 with TRBJ2-3; TRBD2 matches 9 bases. J gave up 3 bases and V 7 bases, and 8 bases lay outside the gene matches. Germline V gene lookup returns CDR1 SQVTM and CDR2 ANQGSEA. There are 14 residues in the CDR3.

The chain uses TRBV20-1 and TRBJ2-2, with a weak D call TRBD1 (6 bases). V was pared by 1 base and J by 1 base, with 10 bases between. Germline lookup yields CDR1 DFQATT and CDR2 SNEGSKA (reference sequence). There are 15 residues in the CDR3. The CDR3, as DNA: TGCAGTGCTAGAGGGGGGCAGGAGAACACCGGGGAGCTGTTTTTT. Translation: CSARGGQENTGELFF.

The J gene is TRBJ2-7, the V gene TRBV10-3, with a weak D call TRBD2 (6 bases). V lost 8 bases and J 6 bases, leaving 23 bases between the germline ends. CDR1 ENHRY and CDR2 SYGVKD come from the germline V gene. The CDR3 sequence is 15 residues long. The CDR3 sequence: CAIGSRDSGTGEQYF. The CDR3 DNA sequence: TGTGCCATCGGGTCGCGGGACTCGGGCACAGGCGAGCAGTACTTC.

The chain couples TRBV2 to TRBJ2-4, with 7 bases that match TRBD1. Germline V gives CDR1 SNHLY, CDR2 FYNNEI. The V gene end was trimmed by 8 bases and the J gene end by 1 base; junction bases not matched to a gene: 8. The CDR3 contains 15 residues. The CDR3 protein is CASLQGDWAKNIQYF. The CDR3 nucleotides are TGTGCCAGCCTGCAGGGGGATTGGGCCAAAAACATTCAGTACTTC.

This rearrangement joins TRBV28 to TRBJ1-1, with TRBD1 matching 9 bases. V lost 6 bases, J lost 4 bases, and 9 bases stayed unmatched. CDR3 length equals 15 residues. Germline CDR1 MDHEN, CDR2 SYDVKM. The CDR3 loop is CASRPPGQGGTEAFF. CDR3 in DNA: TGTGCCAGCAGGCCGCCGGGACAGGGTGGCACTGAAGCTTTCTTT.

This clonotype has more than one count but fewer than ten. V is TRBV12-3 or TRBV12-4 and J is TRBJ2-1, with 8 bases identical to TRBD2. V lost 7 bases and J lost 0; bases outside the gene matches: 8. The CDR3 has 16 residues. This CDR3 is CASNPGGMSSYNEQFF. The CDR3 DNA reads TGTGCCAGCAATCCGGGGGGGATGAGCTCCTACAATGAGCAGTTCTTC.

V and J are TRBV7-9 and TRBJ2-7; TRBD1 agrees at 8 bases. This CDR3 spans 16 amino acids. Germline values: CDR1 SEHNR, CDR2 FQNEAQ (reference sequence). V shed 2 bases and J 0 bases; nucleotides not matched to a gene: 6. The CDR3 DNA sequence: TGTGCCAGCAGCTTACCGTCCGGGACAGGCTCCTACGAGCAGTACTTC. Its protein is CASSLPSGTGSYEQYF.

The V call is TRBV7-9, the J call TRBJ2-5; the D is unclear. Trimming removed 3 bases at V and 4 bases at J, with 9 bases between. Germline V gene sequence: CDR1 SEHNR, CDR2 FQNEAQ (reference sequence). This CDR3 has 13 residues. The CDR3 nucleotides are TGTGCCAGCAGCTTCGGCGGCATAGAGACCCAGTACTTC. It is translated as CASSFGGIETQYF.

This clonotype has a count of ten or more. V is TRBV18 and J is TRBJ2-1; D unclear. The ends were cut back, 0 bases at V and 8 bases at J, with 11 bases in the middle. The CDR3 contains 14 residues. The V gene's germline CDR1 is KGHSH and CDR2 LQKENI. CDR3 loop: CASSPPSGFDEQFF. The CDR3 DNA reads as TGTGCCAGCTCACCACCGTCTGGGTTCGATGAGCAGTTCTTC.

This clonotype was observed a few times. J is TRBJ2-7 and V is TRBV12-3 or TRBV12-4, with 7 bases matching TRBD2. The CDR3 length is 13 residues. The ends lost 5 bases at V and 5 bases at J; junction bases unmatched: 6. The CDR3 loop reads CASSVLAIHEQYF. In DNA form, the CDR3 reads TGTGCCAGCAGTGTACTAGCGATCCACGAGCAGTACTTC.

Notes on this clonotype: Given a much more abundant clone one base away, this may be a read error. CDR3 region: CSAGMTWETQYF. The CDR3 nucleotides are TGCAGCGCCGGAATGACTTGGGAGACCCAGTACTTC. The chain combines TRBV29-1 with TRBJ2-7; no clear D. Judging by the DNA end, TRBJ2-5 fits better; the J call may be wrong. This CDR3 spans 12 amino acids. Germline V CDR1 and CDR2: SQVTM, ANQGSEA.

Written as DNA, the CDR3 is TGTGCCAGCAGCCCAGACAGGGAGGTTAAGGATGAGCAGTTCTTC. Its translation: CASSPDREVKDEQFF. This chain uses TRBV7-2 with TRBJ2-1, with D possibly TRBD1 on 7 matching bases. Germline CDR1 SGHTA, CDR2 FQGNSA. This CDR3 has 15 residues. Between the trimmed V and J ends, which lost 5 bases and 8 bases, there was a span of 19 bases.

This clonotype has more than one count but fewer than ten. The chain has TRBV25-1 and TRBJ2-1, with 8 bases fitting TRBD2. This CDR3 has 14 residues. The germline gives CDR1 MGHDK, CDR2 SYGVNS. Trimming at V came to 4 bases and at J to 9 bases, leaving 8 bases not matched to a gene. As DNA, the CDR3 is TGTGCCAGCAGTGCAGCCGGGAGGGTAGGTGAGCAGTTCTTC. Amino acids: CASSAAGRVGEQFF.

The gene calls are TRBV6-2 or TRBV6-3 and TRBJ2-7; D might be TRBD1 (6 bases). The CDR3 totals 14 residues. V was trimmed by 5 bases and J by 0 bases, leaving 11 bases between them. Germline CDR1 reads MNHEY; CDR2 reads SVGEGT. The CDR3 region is CASSHGQTSYEQYF. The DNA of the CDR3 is TGTGCCAGCAGTCACGGACAGACCTCCTACGAGCAGTACTTC.

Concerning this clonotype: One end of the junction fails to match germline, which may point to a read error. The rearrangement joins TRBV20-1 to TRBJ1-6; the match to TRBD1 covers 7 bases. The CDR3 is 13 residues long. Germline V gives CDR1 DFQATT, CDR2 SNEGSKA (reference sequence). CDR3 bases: TGCAGTGCTAGAGGACAGGGAAATTCACTCCTCCACTTT. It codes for CSARGQGNSLLHF.

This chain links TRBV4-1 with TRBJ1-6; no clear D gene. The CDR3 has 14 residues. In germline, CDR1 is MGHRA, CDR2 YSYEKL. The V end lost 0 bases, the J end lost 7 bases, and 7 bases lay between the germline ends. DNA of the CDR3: TGCGCCAGCAGCCAAGATCTCAGAAATTCACCCCTCCACTTT. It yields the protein CASSQDLRNSPLHF.

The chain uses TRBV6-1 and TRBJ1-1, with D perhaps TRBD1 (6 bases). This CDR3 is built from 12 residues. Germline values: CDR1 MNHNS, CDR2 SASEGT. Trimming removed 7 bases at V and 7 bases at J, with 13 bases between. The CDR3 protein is CASKDRLFEAFF. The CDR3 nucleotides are TGTGCCAGCAAAGACAGGCTATTTGAAGCTTTCTTT.